The 16 T cell receptor beta chains below come from one sample, sequenced in a study of control samples from healthy donors and cancer patients. Using immunoSEQ multiplex PCR, the repertoire was profiled, and TCRdb retains in-frame clones only, with some absent. The sample carries tens of thousands of clones, about 88% recorded once. The sequenced sample was blood. These receptors were collected from a woman aged 45-65 years in good health.

The rearrangement uses TRBV30 and TRBJ2-3, with 9 bases lining up with TRBD2. This CDR3 region has 13 residues. The germline CDR1 and CDR2 sequences are GTSNPN and SVGIG (reference sequence). With 2 bases clipped from V and 4 bases from J, the junction kept 1 base outside the gene matches. The CDR3 sequence is CAWSSSGADTQYF. The CDR3 DNA reads as TGTGCCTGGAGTTCTAGCGGGGCAGATACGCAGTATTTT.

The chain combines TRBV9 with TRBJ2-7; possibly TRBD2 for D (6 bases). This CDR3 is 15 amino acids long. The germline gives CDR1 SGDLS, CDR2 YYNGEE. Trimming shortened V by 3 bases and J by 0 bases, and 13 bases separated the two germline ends. For the CDR3, the DNA is TGTGCCAGCAGCGGCGGCGGGGCCCTCTCCTACGAGCAGTACTTC. Residues: CASSGGGALSYEQYF.

The chain employs TRBV2 and TRBJ2-7; tentatively, D is TRBD2 (5 bases). This CDR3 is 14 amino acids long. Germline CDR1 SNHLY, CDR2 FYNNEI. Between the trimmed V and J ends, which lost 8 bases and 2 bases, there was a span of 16 bases. DNA of the CDR3: TGTGCCAGCGGACTCGACGGTCAGCCCTACGAGCAGTACTTC. Translated, it gives CASGLDGQPYEQYF.

The chain employs TRBV6-6 and TRBJ2-1; the D gene is possibly TRBD1 (6 bases). This CDR3 contains 15 residues. V was cut by 2 bases and J by 5 bases, with 13 bases left in between. The germline gives CDR1 MNHNY, CDR2 SVGAGI (reference sequence). The CDR3 reads CASSYTKTGHNEQFF. The CDR3 DNA follows: TGTGCCAGCAGTTACACGAAAACAGGGCACAATGAGCAGTTCTTC.

The V and J genes are TRBV29-1 and TRBJ2-7; the match to TRBD2 covers 9 bases. This CDR3 contains 13 residues. The germline V gene encodes CDR1 SQVTM and CDR2 ANQGSEA. V lost 7 bases, J lost 7 bases, and 11 bases stayed unmatched. Written as DNA, the CDR3 is TGCAGCGGAGGCTGGGCGGGAGGGCGGGAGCAGTACTTC. The encoded protein is CSGGWAGGREQYF.

V and J are TRBV28 and TRBJ1-5; D is uncertain. Germline values: CDR1 MDHEN, CDR2 SYDVKM. The CDR3 has 14 amino acids. Trimming took 6 bases from V and 0 from J, leaving 9 bases between them. CDR3 in amino acids: CASSLTPSNQPQHF. Written as DNA, the CDR3 is TGTGCCAGCAGCTTAACACCTAGCAATCAGCCCCAGCATTTT.

The chain is built from TRBV19 and TRBJ2-7; TRBD2 is a possible D gene (6 bases). There are 14 residues in the CDR3. The V gene's germline CDR1 is LNHDA and CDR2 SQIVND (reference sequence). Trimming took 1 base from V and 6 from J, leaving 13 bases between them. Written as DNA, the CDR3 is TGTGCCAGTAGTATAGCGGGAGTGTTCGGCGAGCAGTACTTC. Protein sequence: CASSIAGVFGEQYF.

The chain joins TRBV5-1 to TRBJ2-7; D is unresolved. The V gene's germline CDR1 is SGHRS and CDR2 YFSETQ. The CDR3 has 14 amino acids. V lost 0 bases, J lost 0 bases, and 7 bases lay in between. The CDR3 DNA reads as TGCGCCAGCAGCTTGGCCACGGGCTCCTACGAGCAGTACTTC. Residues: CASSLATGSYEQYF.

This sequence joins TRBV10-3 and TRBJ2-5; 9 positions match TRBD1. CDR1 is ENHRY and CDR2 is SYGVKD in the germline V gene. J gave up 0 bases and V 0 bases, and 2 bases lay outside the gene matches. The CDR3 consists of 16 residues. The CDR3 sequence is CAISESDRGYQETQYF. In nucleotides, the CDR3 is TGTGCCATCAGTGAGTCGGACAGGGGTTACCAAGAGACCCAGTACTTC.

This clone was seen only once. The V gene is TRBV15, the J gene TRBJ2-3; no definite D call. With 8 bases removed from V and 0 bases from J, the gap between germline ends came to 6 bases. Germline V gene lookup returns CDR1 LNHNV and CDR2 YYDKDF (reference sequence). The CDR3 runs 12 residues. CDR3 in DNA: TGTGCCACCGGGGTTAGCACAGATACGCAGTATTTT. It yields the protein CATGVSTDTQYF.

This clone was picked up a small number of times. The CDR3 reads CASSPGTGGYGYTF. CDR3 nucleotide sequence: TGTGCCAGCTCACCAGGGACAGGGGGCTATGGCTACACCTTC. The chain recombines TRBV18 with TRBJ1-2; 11 bases align to TRBD1. This CDR3 comprises 14 residues. With 2 bases clipped from V and 4 bases from J, the junction kept 0 bases outside the gene matches. Germline V lookup: CDR1 KGHSH, CDR2 LQKENI.

The chain links TRBV14 to TRBJ1-2; TRBD1 matches at 10 bases. This CDR3 has 16 amino acids. V was clipped by 1 base and J by 8 bases; unmatched bases: 10. Germline V gene lookup returns CDR1 SGHDN and CDR2 FVKESK. The CDR3 region is CASSQGLTGQGSGYTF. As DNA, the CDR3 is TGTGCCAGCAGCCAAGGCCTCACGGGACAGGGGAGCGGCTACACCTTC.

The rearrangement uses TRBV12-5 and TRBJ1-5; perhaps TRBD1 as D (6 bases). The V gene's germline CDR1 is LGHNT and CDR2 FRNRAP. The CDR3 loop spans 14 amino acids. Trimming took off 3 bases at V and 7 bases at J, with 13 bases between the two ends. The CDR3 DNA is TGTGCTAGTGGTTTTCCAGGGGCAGGACAGCCCCAGCATTTT. Its translation: CASGFPGAGQPQHF.

This clone was detected only once. This chain joins TRBV6-4 and TRBJ2-1, with 11 positions matching TRBD1. V was clipped by 6 bases and J by 4 bases; unmatched bases: 8. This CDR3 contains 16 residues. Germline V gene data show CDR1 as MRHNA and CDR2 as SNTAGT. The CDR3 nucleotides are TGTGCCAGCAGCAAAATCGGACAGGGGGCGTACAATGAGCAGTTCTTC. Translating it yields CASSKIGQGAYNEQFF.

The chain recombines TRBV29-1 with TRBJ2-5, with 8 bases fitting TRBD1. Germline lookup yields CDR1 SQVTM and CDR2 ANQGSEA. Trimming cost V 6 bases and J 2 bases; bases outside gene matches: 2. The CDR3 runs to 12 residues. CDR3 nucleotides: TGCAGCGTCAACAGGGGGCAAGAGACCCAGTACTTC. Its translation is CSVNRGQETQYF.

The gene calls are TRBV9 and TRBJ1-1; unclear D gene. The germline CDR1 and CDR2 sequences are SGDLS and YYNGEE. The CDR3 has 13 amino acids. The V end lost 0 bases, the J end lost 4 bases, and 7 bases lay between the germline ends. The CDR3 region has the DNA TGTGCCAGCAGCGTAGGGGGTGCCACTGAAGCTTTCTTT. Its protein is CASSVGGATEAFF.